Listed below are T cell receptor beta chains from one sample, sequenced in a study of blood T cell repertoires in COVID-19. Generated by immunoSEQ multiplex PCR, the TCRdb table keeps only in-frame clones and is missing some. The sample carries roughly 120,000 clones, 75% to 90% recorded once. Sequenced sample: peripheral blood. These receptors were taken from a woman aged 80 or older with COVID-19, enrolled during active disease. Both conserved end residues are part of each CDR3. D genes are given only for firm matches. Clone size is stated in some rows and not others, as once, few, many or a class when expanded.

D: -
V: TRBV12-3/TRBV12-4
J: TRBJ1-5
size: once
CDR3: CASSQNSNQPQHF
DNA: TGTGCCAGCAGTCAAAATAGCAATCAGCCCCAGCATTTT

D: TRBD2
V: TRBV6-6
J: TRBJ2-7
size: few
CDR3: CASQGSGSSYEQYF
DNA: TGTGCCAGCCAAGGGAGCGGGAGCTCCTACGAGCAGTACTTC

D: -
V: TRBV2
J: TRBJ2-2
size: few
CDR3: CASRRDSQKGELFF
DNA: TGTGCCAGTAGACGGGACTCCCAAAAAGGGGAGCTGTTTTTT

D: TRBD1
V: TRBV7-9
J: TRBJ1-4
size: -
CDR3: CASSLGQLNEKLFF
DNA: TGTGCCAGCAGCCTGGGACAGCTTAATGAAAAACTGTTTTTT

D: -
V: TRBV19
J: TRBJ1-5
size: -
CDR3: CASRAPGRGDNQPQHF
DNA: TGTGCCAGTAGGGCTCCAGGACGGGGGGACAATCAGCCCCAGCATTTT

D: -
V: TRBV28
J: TRBJ2-6
size: once
CDR3: CASSPGSAGANVLTF
DNA: TGTGCCAGCAGTCCCGGAAGCGCTGGGGCCAACGTCCTGACTTTC

D: -
V: TRBV5-1
J: TRBJ1-2
size: -
CDR3: CASRGLTAYGYTF
DNA: TGCGCCAGCAGGGGTTTGACTGCCTATGGCTACACCTTC

D: -
V: TRBV14
J: TRBJ2-4
size: -
CDR3: CASSQDRAGEAKNIQYF
DNA: TGTGCCAGCAGCCAAGATCGGGCGGGCGAAGCCAAAAACATTCAGTACTTC

D: -
V: TRBV5-1
J: TRBJ1-1
size: -
CDR3: CASSLGTGMNTEAFF
DNA: TGCGCCAGCAGCTTGGGAACAGGGATGAACACTGAAGCTTTCTTT

D: -
V: TRBV5-1
J: TRBJ1-3
size: -
CDR3: CASSRGTSGNTIYF
DNA: TGCGCCAGCAGCCGTGGGACAAGTGGAAACACCATATATTTT

D: TRBD2
V: TRBV4-2
J: TRBJ2-2
size: -
CDR3: CASSQASGRTGELFF
DNA: TGTGCCAGCAGCCAAGCGAGCGGGAGGACCGGGGAGCTGTTTTTT

D: -
V: TRBV19
J: TRBJ2-1
size: -
CDR3: CASTGQVYNEQFF
DNA: TGTGCCAGTACAGGGCAGGTCTACAATGAGCAGTTCTTC

D: -
V: TRBV6-2/TRBV6-3
J: TRBJ1-2
size: -
CDR3: CASSYQRDTMSGYTF
DNA: TGTGCCAGCAGTTACCAGAGGGACACAATGAGTGGCTACACCTTC

D: TRBD2
V: TRBV18
J: TRBJ2-5
size: -
CDR3: CASSLFEGGRETQYF
DNA: TGTGCCAGCTCACTGTTCGAGGGAGGGCGCGAGACCCAGTACTTC

D: -
V: TRBV3-1/TRBV3-2
J: TRBJ2-7
size: -
CDR3: CASSQDGLAQYF
DNA: TGTGCCAGCAGCCAAGATGGGCTCGCGCAGTACTTC

D: TRBD2
V: TRBV10-2
J: TRBJ2-2
size: -
CDR3: CASPGTSENTGELFF
DNA: TGCGCCAGCCCCGGGACTAGCGAGAACACCGGGGAGCTGTTTTTT

D: -
V: TRBV6-1
J: TRBJ2-5
size: -
CDR3: CASISGVTPEETQYF
DNA: TGTGCCAGCATCTCGGGAGTTACTCCCGAAGAGACCCAGTACTTC

D: -
V: TRBV12-3/TRBV12-4
J: TRBJ1-5
size: -
CDR3: CASSLTYYQPQHF
DNA: TGTGCCAGCAGTTTAACGTACTACCAGCCCCAGCATTTT

D: -
V: TRBV12-1
J: TRBJ2-7
size: -
CDR3: CASSFGTSGNEQYF
DNA: TGTGCCAGCAGCTTTGGGACTAGCGGGAACGAGCAGTACTTC

D: -
V: TRBV9
J: TRBJ1-4
size: -
CDR3: CASSPGGWGTNEKLFF
DNA: TGTGCCAGCAGCCCAGGAGGTTGGGGAACTAATGAAAAACTGTTTTTT

D: -
V: TRBV9
J: TRBJ2-3
size: -
CDR3: CASSVDPTDTQYF
DNA: TGTGCCAGCAGCGTAGATCCAACAGATACGCAGTATTTT

D: TRBD2
V: TRBV5-6
J: TRBJ2-2
size: many
CDR3: CASSFASGRTGELFF
DNA: TGTGCCAGCAGCTTTGCTAGCGGGCGAACCGGGGAGCTGTTTTTT

D: -
V: TRBV3-1/TRBV3-2
J: TRBJ1-1
size: -
CDR3: CASLGGSQAFF
DNA: TGTGCCAGCCTCGGGGGTTCGCAAGCTTTCTTT

D: -
V: TRBV10-3
J: TRBJ2-7
size: -
CDR3: CAIKDSSYEQYF
DNA: TGTGCCATAAAGGACAGCTCCTACGAGCAGTACTTC

D: -
V: TRBV12-3/TRBV12-4
J: TRBJ2-7
size: -
CDR3: CASSSFGQIEQYF
DNA: TGTGCCAGCAGTTCCTTTGGACAGATCGAGCAGTACTTC

D: TRBD1
V: TRBV6-5
J: TRBJ2-2
size: -
CDR3: CASSTGVTGELFF
DNA: TGTGCCAGCAGTACAGGGGTCACCGGGGAGCTGTTTTTT

D: -
V: TRBV7-2
J: TRBJ1-3
size: -
CDR3: CASSLVSGSGNTIYF
DNA: TGTGCCAGCAGCTTAGTTTCCGGCTCTGGAAACACCATATATTTT

D: TRBD2
V: TRBV7-9
J: TRBJ2-1
size: -
CDR3: CASSPLAGAKNNEQFF
DNA: TGTGCCAGCAGCCCCCTTGCGGGAGCTAAGAACAATGAGCAGTTCTTC